Given below is one TCR beta chain in context. What antigen it recognizes has not been identified. Qualities for individual bases were not recorded, and no much larger clone is one base off. This entry belongs to a study of response to subunit inactivated influenza vaccine (dated by TCRdb to 2017 to 2018). For the study in its entirety: To follow how T cells responded to a trivalent subunit inactivated influenza vaccine, the researchers relied on deep quantitative profiling of the T cell receptor repertoire.

Study-level results and caveats: The authors proposed that each seasonal influenza vaccination may bring in only a limited number of new T cells.

Compared with germline, V lacks 3 bases and J lacks 1 base; bases without a gene match: 4. Based on the germline V gene, the CDR1 and CDR2 sequences are MDHEN and SYDVKM. The CDR3 sequence holds 16 residues, the cysteine and phenylalanine included. The only DNA kept is the CDR3, 48 bases in frame from the first base. Libraries came from RT-PCR. TCRdb shows the sequencer as Illumina HiSeq 2500. TCRdb passed the public sequencing reads through fastp at Q25 and MiXCR, retaining productive beta sequences. Here each entry gathers all rows of one CDR3 protein and keeps the most common genes and DNA. The table for this sample lists about 570,000 distinct CDR3 sequences; approximately 11% of them were counted only once. Approximately 10% of the sample is in the top ten clones. These data were likewise used in another study, on T cells expressing NK-cell markers. The second study's authors report: 5'RACE template switching, by which a universal primer site and unique molecular identifiers were added, was used to make TCR beta cDNA libraries. About eight donors provided sorted CD3+CD56+NKG2C+, CD3+CD56+NKG2C- and CD3+CD56-NKG2C+ T-cell subsets, whose TCR beta-chain repertoires were profiled. Of the eight sequenced donors, seven were found to be HCMV-seropositive and one was found to be HCMV-seronegative. To restrict sorting to alphabetaTCR-expressing T cells, an anti-gammadeltaTCR antibody was added in several experiments. In several donors, the dominant CD3+CD56+NKG2C+ clonotypes ranked among the top 10 CD8+ clonotypes, making up about 1.0-7.5% of CD8+ T cells. Those dominant clonotypes were again the most abundant among CD3+CD56-NKG2C+ cells in four donors, at about 28.3-65%. It remained unclear whether the expanded NKG2C-expressing T cell clones were specific for HCMV antigens. The eight sequenced donors were randomly selected healthy volunteers, three men and five women. HCMV-specific IgG was detected in serum with a commercial ELISA kit to determine HCMV serostatus. Peripheral blood mononuclear cells were isolated from blood by Ficoll density gradient centrifugation. For five to seven donors, unsorted PBMC were also used to sequence bulk peripheral blood T-cell repertoires. Synthesis of cDNA was primed from the TCR beta constant segment and was followed by two consecutive PCR amplification steps. Sequencing of the libraries produced 2 x 150 bp reads on Illumina HiSeq 2000/2500, MiSeq or NextSeq. MIGEC was used to demultiplex reads and group the reads by UMI, and MiTCR was used to assemble and quantify clonotypes. Only TCR cDNA sequences supported by at least two reads were kept to exclude erroneous sequences. The tcR package was used for downstream repertoire analysis, with clonotypes matched between fractions based on CDR3 nucleotide sequence plus V segment. VDJmatch was used to annotate antigen specificity against VDJdb, with one amino acid substitution allowed in CDR3.

This sequence was found in a man aged 50 to 59 who received an inactivated influenza vaccine. Donor details come from another sample of the same person, matched by shared clones. The sample was PBMCs from blood, taken on the day of vaccination. The chain employs TRBV28 and TRBJ1-2, with 11 bases aligning to TRBD1. CDR3 protein: CASSLRTGGDNYGYTF. The nucleotides read TGTGCCAGCAGTTTGAGGACAGGGGGCGATAACTATGGCTACACCTTC.